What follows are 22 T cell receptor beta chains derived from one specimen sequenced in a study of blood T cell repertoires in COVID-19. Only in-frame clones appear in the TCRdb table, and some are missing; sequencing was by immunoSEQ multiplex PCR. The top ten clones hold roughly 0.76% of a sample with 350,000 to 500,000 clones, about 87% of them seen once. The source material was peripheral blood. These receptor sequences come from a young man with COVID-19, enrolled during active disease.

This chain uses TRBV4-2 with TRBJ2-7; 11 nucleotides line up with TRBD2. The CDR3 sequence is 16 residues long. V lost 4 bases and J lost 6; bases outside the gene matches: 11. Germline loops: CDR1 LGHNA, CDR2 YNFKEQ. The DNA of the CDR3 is TGTGCCAGCAGCCCGAACACGGGACTAGCGGTCCGCGAGCAGTACTTC. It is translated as CASSPNTGLAVREQYF.

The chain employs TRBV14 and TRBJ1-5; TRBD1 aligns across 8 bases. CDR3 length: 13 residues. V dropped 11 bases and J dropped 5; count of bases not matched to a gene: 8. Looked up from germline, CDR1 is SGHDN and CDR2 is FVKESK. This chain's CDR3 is CAGGQGGYQPQHF. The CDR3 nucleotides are TGTGCCGGAGGACAGGGAGGGTATCAGCCCCAGCATTTT.

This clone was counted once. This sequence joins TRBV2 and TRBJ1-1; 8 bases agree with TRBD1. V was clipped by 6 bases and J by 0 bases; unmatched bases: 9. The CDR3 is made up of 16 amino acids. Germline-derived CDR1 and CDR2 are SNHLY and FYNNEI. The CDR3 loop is CASSEPGQEMNTEAFF. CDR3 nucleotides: TGTGCCAGCAGCGAACCGGGACAGGAGATGAACACTGAAGCTTTCTTT.

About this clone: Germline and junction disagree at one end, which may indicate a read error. CDR3 sequence reads: CASSLGQQTLF. The DNA for the CDR3 is TGTGCCAGCAGCTTAGGCCAACAGACACTCTTC. This rearrangement joins TRBV7-9 to TRBJ1-2; the D is unclear. Germline-derived CDR1 and CDR2 are SEHNR and FQNEAQ (reference sequence). The CDR3 runs to 11 residues.

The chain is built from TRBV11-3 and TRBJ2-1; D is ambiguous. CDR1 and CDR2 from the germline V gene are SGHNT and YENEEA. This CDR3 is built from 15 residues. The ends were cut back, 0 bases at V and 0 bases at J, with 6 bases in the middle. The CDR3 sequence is CASSLDLSSYNEQFF. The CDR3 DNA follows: TGTGCCAGCAGCTTAGATCTAAGCTCCTACAATGAGCAGTTCTTC.

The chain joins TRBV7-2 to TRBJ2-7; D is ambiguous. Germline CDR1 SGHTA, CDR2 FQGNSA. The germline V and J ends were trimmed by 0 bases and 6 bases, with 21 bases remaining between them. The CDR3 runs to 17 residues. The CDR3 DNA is TGTGCCAGCAGCTTAGCCCCCGTAGCCCCACTGGATGGCGAGCAGTACTTC. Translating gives CASSLAPVAPLDGEQYF.

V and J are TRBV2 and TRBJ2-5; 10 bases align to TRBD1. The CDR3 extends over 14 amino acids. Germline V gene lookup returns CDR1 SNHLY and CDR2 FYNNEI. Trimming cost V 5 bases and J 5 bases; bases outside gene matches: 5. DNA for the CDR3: TGTGCCAGCAGTACCGGGACAGGGGCCGAGACCCAGTACTTC. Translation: CASSTGTGAETQYF.

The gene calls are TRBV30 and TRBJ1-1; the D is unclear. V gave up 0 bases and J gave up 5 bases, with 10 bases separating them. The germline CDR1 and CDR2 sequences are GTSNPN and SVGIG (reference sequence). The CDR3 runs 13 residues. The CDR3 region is CAWSVGGGTEAFF. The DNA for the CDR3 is TGTGCCTGGAGTGTAGGCGGAGGGACTGAAGCTTTCTTT.

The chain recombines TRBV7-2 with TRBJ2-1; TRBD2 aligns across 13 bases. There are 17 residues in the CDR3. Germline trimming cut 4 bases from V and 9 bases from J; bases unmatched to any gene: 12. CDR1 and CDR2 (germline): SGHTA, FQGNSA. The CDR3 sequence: CASSSRTSGSTRGEQFF. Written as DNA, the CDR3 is TGTGCCAGCAGCTCCCGGACTAGCGGGAGTACGAGAGGTGAGCAGTTCTTC.

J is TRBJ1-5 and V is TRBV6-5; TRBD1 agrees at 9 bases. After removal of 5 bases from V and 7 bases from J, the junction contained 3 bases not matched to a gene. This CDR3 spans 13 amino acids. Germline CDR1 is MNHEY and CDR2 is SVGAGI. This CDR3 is CASSTTGGQPQHF. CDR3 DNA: TGTGCCAGCAGTACGACAGGGGGGCAGCCCCAGCATTTT.

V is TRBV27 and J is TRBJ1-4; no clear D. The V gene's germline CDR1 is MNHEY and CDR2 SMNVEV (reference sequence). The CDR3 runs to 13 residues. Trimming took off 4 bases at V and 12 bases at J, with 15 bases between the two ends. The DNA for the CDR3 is TGTGCCAGCAGTTCAACCCCGACCGGGGAACTGTTTTTT. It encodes CASSSTPTGELFF.

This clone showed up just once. The CDR3 sequence is CASSPKGAQTTYGYTF. In nucleotides, the CDR3 is TGCGCCAGCAGCCCCAAGGGGGCACAAACTACCTATGGCTACACCTTC. The V gene is TRBV5-1, the J gene TRBJ1-2; TRBD1 aligns across 7 bases. V lost 4 bases, J lost 4 bases, and 13 bases stayed unmatched. The V gene's germline CDR1 is SGHRS and CDR2 YFSETQ. The CDR3 contains 16 residues.

The CDR3 sequence: CASSWGQMNEKLFF. DNA for the CDR3: TGTGCCAGCAGCTGGGGACAGATGAATGAAAAACTGTTTTTT. This rearrangement joins TRBV5-5 to TRBJ1-4; TRBD1 aligns across 7 bases. The CDR3 consists of 14 residues. Germline CDR1 is SGHKS and CDR2 is YYEKEE (reference sequence). Trimming removed 3 bases from V and 5 bases from J; junction bases left unmatched: 4.

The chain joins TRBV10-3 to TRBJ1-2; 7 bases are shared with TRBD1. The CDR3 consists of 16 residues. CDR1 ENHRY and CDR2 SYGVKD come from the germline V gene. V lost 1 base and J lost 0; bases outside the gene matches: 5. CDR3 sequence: CAISELGTDSNYGYTF. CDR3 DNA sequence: TGTGCCATCAGTGAGTTGGGGACAGATTCTAACTATGGCTACACCTTC.

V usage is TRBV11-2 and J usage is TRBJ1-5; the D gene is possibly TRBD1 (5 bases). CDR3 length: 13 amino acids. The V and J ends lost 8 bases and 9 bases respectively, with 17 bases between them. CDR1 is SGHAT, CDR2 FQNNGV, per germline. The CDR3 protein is CASGPGDGRPQHF. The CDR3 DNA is TGTGCCAGCGGTCCGGGGGACGGGCGGCCCCAGCATTTT.

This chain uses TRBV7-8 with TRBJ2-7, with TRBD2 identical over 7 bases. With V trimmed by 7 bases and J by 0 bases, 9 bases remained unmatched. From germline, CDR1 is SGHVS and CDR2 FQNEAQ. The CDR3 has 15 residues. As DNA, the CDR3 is TGTGCCAGCACCGCGGGGGTTATAAGCTCCTACGAGCAGTACTTC. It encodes CASTAGVISSYEQYF.

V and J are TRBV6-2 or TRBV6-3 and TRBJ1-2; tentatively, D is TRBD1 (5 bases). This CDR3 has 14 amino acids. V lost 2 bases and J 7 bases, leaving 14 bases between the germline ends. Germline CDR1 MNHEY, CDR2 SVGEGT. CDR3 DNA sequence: TGTGCCAGCAGTTACCCGGAGCCGGGGGGTGGCTACACCTTC. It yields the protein CASSYPEPGGGYTF.

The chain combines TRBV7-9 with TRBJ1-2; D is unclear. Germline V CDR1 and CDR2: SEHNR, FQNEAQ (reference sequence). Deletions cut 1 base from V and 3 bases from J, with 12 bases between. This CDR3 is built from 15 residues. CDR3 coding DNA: TGTGCCAGCAGCTTAGGTATTCGGGGTGACTATGGCTACACCTTC. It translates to CASSLGIRGDYGYTF.

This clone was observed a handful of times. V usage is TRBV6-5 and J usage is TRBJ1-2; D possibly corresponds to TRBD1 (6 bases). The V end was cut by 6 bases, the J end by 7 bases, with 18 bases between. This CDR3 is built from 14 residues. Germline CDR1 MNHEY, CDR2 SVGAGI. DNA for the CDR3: TGTGCCAGCAGAGCCGGACAGCCCCACGTTGGCTACACCTTC. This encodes CASRAGQPHVGYTF.

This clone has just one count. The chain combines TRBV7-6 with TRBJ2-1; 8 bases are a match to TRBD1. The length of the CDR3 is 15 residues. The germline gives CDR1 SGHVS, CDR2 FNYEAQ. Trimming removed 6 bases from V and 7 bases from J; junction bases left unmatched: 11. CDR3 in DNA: TGTGCCAGCAGACGAACAGGGGGGAATAATAATGAGCAGTTCTTC. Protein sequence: CASRRTGGNNNEQFF.

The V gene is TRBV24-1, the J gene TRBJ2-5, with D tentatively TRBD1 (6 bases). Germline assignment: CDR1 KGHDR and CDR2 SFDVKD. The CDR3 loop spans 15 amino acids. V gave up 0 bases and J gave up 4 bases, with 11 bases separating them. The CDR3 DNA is TGTGCCACCAGTGATTTGGGCAGGGGTCGAGAGACCCAGTACTTC. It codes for CATSDLGRGRETQYF.

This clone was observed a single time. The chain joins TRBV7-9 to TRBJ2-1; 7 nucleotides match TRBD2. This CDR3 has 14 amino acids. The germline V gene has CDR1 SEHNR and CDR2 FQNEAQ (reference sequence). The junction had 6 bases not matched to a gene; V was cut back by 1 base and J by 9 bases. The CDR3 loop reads CASSLGVGGSEQFF. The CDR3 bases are TGTGCCAGCAGCTTAGGAGTGGGGGGGTCTGAGCAGTTCTTC.